This TCR beta chain came from a study of beta chain features in type 1 diabetes. Whole-study context: Over all samples combined, fewer than 140,000,000 sorted cells were examined. Overall study results and limits: Insertions were fewer and deletions more numerous at VDJ junctions in type 1 diabetes patients. A closer apparent resemblance between naive, central memory and Treg TCRB repertoires was seen in patients than in healthy donors.

As every portion of the isolated RNA was reverse transcribed, the sequencing read expressed TCRB transcripts. The repertoire was sequenced with immunoSEQ multiplex PCR; TCRdb's copy has only in-frame clones and lacks some. Of about 24,000 clones listed, over 60% are singletons. The CDR3 is 11 amino acids. Germline assignment: CDR1 MNHNY and CDR2 SVGAGI (reference sequence). V lost 5 bases and J 3 bases, leaving 5 bases between the germline ends. The table lists this clone with a few counts. Its cognate antigen is unknown. Sequencing was done on a sample of Tregs from blood. The chain is built from TRBV6-6 and TRBJ2-7; D is undetermined. The source is a woman aged 40 to 55 in good health. This CDR3 is CASSQNYEQYF. CDR3 in DNA: TGTGCCAGCAGTCAGAACTACGAGCAGTACTTC.